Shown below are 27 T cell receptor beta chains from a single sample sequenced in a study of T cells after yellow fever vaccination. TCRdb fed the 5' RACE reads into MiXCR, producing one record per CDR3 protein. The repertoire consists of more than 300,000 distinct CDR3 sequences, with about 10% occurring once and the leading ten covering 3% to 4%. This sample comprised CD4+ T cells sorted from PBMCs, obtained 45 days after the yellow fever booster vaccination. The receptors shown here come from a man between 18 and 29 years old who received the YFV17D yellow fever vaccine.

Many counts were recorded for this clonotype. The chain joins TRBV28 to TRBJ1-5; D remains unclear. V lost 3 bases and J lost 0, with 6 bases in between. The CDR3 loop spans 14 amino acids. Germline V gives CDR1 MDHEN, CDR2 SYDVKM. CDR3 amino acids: CASSFGDSNQPQHF. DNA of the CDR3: TGTGCCAGCAGTTTTGGGGATAGCAATCAGCCCCAGCATTTT.

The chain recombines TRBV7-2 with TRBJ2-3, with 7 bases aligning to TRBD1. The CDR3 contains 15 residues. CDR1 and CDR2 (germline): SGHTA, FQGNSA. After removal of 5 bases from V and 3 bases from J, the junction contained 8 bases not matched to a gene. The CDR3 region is CASSVQGSGTDTQYF. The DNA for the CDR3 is TGTGCCAGCAGCGTACAGGGGTCAGGGACAGATACGCAGTATTTT.

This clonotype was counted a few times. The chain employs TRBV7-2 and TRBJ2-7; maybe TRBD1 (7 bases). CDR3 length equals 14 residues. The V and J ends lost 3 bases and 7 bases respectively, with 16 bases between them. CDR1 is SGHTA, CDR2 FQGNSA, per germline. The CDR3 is CASSFGGGQEEQYV. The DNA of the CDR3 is TGTGCCAGCAGCTTCGGAGGGGGCCAGGAGGAGCAGTACGTC.

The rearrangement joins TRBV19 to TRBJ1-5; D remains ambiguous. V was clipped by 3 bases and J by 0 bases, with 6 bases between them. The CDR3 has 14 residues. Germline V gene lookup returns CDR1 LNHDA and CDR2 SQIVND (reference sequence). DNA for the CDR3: TGTGCCAGTAGTATTTGGGATAGCAATCAGCCCCAGCATTTT. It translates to CASSIWDSNQPQHF. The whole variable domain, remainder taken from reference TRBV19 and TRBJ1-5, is DGGITQSPKYLFRKEGQNVTLSCEQNLNHDAMYWYRQDPGQGLRLIYYSQIVNDFQKGDIAEGYSVSREKKESFPLTVTSAQKNPTAFYLCASSIWDSNQPQHFGDGTRLSIL.

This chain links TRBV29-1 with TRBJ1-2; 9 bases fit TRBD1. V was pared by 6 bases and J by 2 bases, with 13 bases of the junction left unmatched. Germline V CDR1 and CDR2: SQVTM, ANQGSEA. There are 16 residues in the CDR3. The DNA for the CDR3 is TGCAGCGTCGACAGGGGGACAGGGCCTTTAAACTATGGCTACACCTTC. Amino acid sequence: CSVDRGTGPLNYGYTF.

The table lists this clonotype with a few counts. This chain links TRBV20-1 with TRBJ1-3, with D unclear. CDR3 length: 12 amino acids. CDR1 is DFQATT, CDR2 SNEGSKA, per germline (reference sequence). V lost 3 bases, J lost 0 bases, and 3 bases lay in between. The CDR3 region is CSARVSGNTIYF. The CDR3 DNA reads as TGCAGTGCTAGGGTCTCTGGAAACACCATATATTTT.

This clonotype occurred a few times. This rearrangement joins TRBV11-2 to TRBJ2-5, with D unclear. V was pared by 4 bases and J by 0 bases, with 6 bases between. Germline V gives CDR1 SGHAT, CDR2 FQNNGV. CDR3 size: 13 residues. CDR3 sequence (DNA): TGTGCCAGCAGCTCACTCCACCAAGAGACCCAGTACTTC. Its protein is CASSSLHQETQYF. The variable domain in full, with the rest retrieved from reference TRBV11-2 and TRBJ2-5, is EAGVAQSPRYKIIEKRQSVAFWCNPISGHATLYWYQQILGQGPKLLIQFQNNGVVDDSQLPKDRFSAERLKGVDSTLKIQPAKLEDSAVYLCASSSLHQETQYFGPGTRLLVL.

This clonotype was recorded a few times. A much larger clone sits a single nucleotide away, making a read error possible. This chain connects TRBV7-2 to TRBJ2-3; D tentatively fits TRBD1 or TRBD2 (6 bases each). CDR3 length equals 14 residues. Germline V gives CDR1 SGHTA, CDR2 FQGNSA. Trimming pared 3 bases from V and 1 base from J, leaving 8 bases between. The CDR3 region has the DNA TGTGCCAGCAGCTTCCGGGGGCGCACAGATACGCAGTATTTT. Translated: CASSFRGRTDTQYF.

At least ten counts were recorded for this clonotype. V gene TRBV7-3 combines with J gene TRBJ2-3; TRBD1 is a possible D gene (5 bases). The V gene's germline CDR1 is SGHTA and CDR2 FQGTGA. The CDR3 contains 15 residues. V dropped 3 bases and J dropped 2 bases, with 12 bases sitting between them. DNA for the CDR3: TGTGCCAGCAGCTTTATTGCAGGGTCCACAGATACGCAGTATTTT. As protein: CASSFIAGSTDTQYF.

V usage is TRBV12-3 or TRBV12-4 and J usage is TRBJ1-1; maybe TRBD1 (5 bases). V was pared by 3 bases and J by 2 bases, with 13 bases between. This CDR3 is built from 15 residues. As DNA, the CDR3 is TGTGCCAGCAGTTTTAATTTGGGGGTTAACACTGAAGCTTTCTTT. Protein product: CASSFNLGVNTEAFF.

The DNA of the CDR3 is TGCGCCAGCAGCTTGTCAGGGAGTGAAGATACGCAGTATTTT. The encoded protein is CASSLSGSEDTQYF. The chain has TRBV5-1 and TRBJ2-3; possibly TRBD1 or TRBD2 for D (5 bases each). CDR3 size: 14 residues. Deletions cut 1 base from V and 5 bases from J, with 11 bases between. Germline-derived CDR1 and CDR2 are SGHRS and YFSETQ.

This CDR3 reads CASSERGHSTDTQYF. CDR3 coding DNA: TGCGCCAGCAGCGAGCGGGGCCATAGCACAGATACGCAGTATTTT. The V and J genes are TRBV5-1 and TRBJ2-3; TRBD2 matches at 7 bases. V gave up 4 bases and J gave up 0 bases; unmatched junction bases: 5. The germline gives CDR1 SGHRS, CDR2 YFSETQ. This CDR3 has 15 amino acids. Filled out from reference TRBV5-1 and TRBJ2-3, the complete variable domain reads KAGVTQTPRYLIKTRGQQVTLSCSPISGHRSVSWYQQTPGQGLQFLFEYFSETQRNKGNFPGRFSGRQFSNSRSEMNVSTLELGDSALYLCASSERGHSTDTQYFGPGTRLTVL.

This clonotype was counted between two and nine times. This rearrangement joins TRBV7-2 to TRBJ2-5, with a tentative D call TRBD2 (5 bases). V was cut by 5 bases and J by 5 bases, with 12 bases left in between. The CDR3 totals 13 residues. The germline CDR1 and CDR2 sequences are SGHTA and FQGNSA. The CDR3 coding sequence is TGTGCCAGCAGCAGGGAGCGCCGGGAGACCCAGTACTTC. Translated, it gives CASSRERRETQYF.

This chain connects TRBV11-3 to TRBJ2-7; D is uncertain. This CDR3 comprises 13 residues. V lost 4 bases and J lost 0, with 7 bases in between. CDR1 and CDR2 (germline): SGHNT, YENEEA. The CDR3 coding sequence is TGTGCCAGCAGCTCTCAGAGCTCCTACGAGCAGTACTTC. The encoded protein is CASSSQSSYEQYF.

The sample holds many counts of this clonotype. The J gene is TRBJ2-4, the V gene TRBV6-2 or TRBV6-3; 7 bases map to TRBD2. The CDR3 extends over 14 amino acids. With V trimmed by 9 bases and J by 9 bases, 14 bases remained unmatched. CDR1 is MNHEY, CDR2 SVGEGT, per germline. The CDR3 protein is CASVAGPFQVIQYF. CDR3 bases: TGTGCCAGTGTAGCGGGTCCCTTCCAGGTCATTCAGTACTTC.

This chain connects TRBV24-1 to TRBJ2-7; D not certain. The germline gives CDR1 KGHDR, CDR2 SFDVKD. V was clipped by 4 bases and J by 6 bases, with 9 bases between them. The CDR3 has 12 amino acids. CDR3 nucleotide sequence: TGTGCCACCAGTGAGTTCCCGGGCGAGCAGTACGTC. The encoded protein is CATSEFPGEQYV.

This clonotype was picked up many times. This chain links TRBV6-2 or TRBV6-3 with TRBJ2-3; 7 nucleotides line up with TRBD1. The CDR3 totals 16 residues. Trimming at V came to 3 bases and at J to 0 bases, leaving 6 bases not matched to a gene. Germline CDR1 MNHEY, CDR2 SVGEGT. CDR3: CASSYLDRESTDTQYF. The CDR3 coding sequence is TGTGCCAGCAGTTATCTTGACAGGGAAAGCACAGATACGCAGTATTTT.

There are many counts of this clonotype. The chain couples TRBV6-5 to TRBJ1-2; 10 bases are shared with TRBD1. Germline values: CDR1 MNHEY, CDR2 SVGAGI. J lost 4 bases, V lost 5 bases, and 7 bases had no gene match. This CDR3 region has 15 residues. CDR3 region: CASSVRQGAGYGYTF. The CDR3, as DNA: TGTGCCAGCAGTGTAAGACAGGGGGCCGGCTATGGCTACACCTTC.

The chain's CDR3 is CASSRGGYTDTQYF. In nucleotides, the CDR3 is TGCGCCAGCAGCCGAGGTGGATACACAGATACGCAGTATTTT. The chain is built from TRBV5-1 and TRBJ2-3, with D uncertain. This CDR3 comprises 14 residues. The V gene lost 4 bases and the J gene lost 2 bases, with 11 bases spanning the gap. Germline V CDR1 and CDR2: SGHRS, YFSETQ.

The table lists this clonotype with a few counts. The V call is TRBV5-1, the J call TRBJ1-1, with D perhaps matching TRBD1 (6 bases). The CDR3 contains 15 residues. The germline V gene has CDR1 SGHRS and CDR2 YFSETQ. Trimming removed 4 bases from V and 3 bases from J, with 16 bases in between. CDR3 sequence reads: CASSPGGGKDTEAFF. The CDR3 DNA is TGCGCCAGCAGCCCTGGTGGGGGCAAGGACACTGAAGCTTTCTTT. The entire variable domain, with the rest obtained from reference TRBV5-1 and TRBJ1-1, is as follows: KAGVTQTPRYLIKTRGQQVTLSCSPISGHRSVSWYQQTPGQGLQFLFEYFSETQRNKGNFPGRFSGRQFSNSRSEMNVSTLELGDSALYLCASSPGGGKDTEAFFGQGTRLTVV.

This CDR3 is CASVTGYNEQFF. The CDR3 bases are TGTGCCAGCGTGACCGGCTACAATGAGCAGTTCTTC. The chain combines TRBV28 with TRBJ2-1; D gene uncertain. Trimming took off 8 bases at V and 3 bases at J, with 8 bases between the two ends. Germline CDR1 MDHEN, CDR2 SYDVKM. CDR3 size: 12 residues.

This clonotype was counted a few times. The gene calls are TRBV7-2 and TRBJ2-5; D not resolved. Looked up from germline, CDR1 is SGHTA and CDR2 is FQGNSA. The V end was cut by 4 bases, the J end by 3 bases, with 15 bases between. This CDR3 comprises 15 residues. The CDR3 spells CASSSPPGRKETQYF. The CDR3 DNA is TGTGCCAGCAGCTCGCCGCCGGGTCGCAAAGAGACCCAGTACTTC. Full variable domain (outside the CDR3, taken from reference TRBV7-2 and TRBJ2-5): GAGVSQSPSNKVTEKGKDVELRCDPISGHTALYWYRQSLGQGLEFLIYFQGNSAPDKSGLPSDRFSAERTGGSVSTLTIQRTQQEDSAVYLCASSSPPGRKETQYFGPGTRLLVL.

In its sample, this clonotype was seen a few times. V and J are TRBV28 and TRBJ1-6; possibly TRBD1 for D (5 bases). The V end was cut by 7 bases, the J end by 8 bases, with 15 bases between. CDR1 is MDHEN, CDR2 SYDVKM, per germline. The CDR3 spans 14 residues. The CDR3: CASTSWGEDSPLHF. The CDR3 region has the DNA TGTGCCAGCACCTCCTGGGGGGAGGATTCACCCCTCCACTTT.

Here the CDR3 DNA reads TGTGCCATCAGTGGGGCATCGTTCTTAAATGGCTACACCTTC. Encoded protein: CAISGASFLNGYTF. The chain employs TRBV10-3 and TRBJ1-2; D is unclear. This CDR3 is 14 amino acids long. Germline lookup yields CDR1 ENHRY and CDR2 SYGVKD. The V and J ends lost 4 bases and 6 bases respectively, with 15 bases between them.

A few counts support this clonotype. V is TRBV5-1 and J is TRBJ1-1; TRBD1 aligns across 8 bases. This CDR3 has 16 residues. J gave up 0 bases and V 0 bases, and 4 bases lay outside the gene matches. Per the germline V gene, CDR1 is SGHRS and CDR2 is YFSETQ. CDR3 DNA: TGCGCCAGCAGCTTGGGGTGGACAGGGATGAACACTGAAGCTTTCTTT. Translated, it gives CASSLGWTGMNTEAFF.

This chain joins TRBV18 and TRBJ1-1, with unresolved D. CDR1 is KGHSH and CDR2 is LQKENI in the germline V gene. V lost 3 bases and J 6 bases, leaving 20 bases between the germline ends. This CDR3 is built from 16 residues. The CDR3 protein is CASSPKLLTTLPEAFF. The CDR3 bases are TGTGCCAGCTCACCGAAATTATTGACAACCCTCCCTGAAGCTTTCTTT.

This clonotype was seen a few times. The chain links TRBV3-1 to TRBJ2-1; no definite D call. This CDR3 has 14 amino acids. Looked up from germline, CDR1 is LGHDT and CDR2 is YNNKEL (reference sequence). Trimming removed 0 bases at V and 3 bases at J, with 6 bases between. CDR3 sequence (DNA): TGTGCCAGCAGCCAAGATCTAGTCTACAATGAGCAGTTCTTC. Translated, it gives CASSQDLVYNEQFF.